Listed below are T cell receptor beta chains from one sample, sequenced in a study of T cell responses to AZD1222 COVID-19 vaccine. The method was immunoSEQ multiplex PCR; TCRdb's version includes in-frame clones alone and lacks a portion of them. The sample shows about 130,000 clones, more than 85% of them seen only once. Sequencing was performed on peripheral blood, taken 28 days after the second AZD1222 dose. The source is an adult who received the AZD1222 COVID-19 vaccine. The CDR3 runs from the conserved cysteine through the conserved F or W. A D gene is named only where the DNA matches it firmly. A clone size is listed for some rows: how often the clone was seen (once, few, many), or a class if it is expanded.

>TRBV4-1|TRBJ1-2|NA|NA
CASSQDRTGLDPVGPGYTF
TGCGCCAGCAGCCAAGATCGAACAGGGCTTGATCCGGTCGGGCCTGGCTACACCTTC
>TRBV27|TRBJ1-6|NA|few
CASSLDHGGSPLHF
TGTGCCAGCAGTTTAGACCACGGAGGTTCACCCCTCCACTTT
>TRBV19|TRBJ1-1|TRBD1|NA
CASRLGQVNTEAFF
TGTGCCAGTAGGTTGGGACAGGTGAACACTGAAGCTTTCTTT
>TRBV4-1|TRBJ1-6|NA|NA
CASSQVLWGENSPLHF
TGCGCCAGCAGCCAAGTGCTTTGGGGGGAAAATTCACCCCTCCACTTT
>TRBV10-3|TRBJ2-1|NA|NA
CAARGGGLSYNEQFF
TGTGCCGCCAGGGGTGGGGGCCTCTCCTACAATGAGCAGTTCTTC
>TRBV7-2|TRBJ2-2|TRBD2|NA
CASSLRAGGLTGELFF
TGTGCCAGCAGCTTACGGGCGGGAGGACTCACCGGGGAGCTGTTTTTT
>TRBV7-2|TRBJ2-2|NA|once
CASSPRGSGTGELFF
TGTGCCAGCAGCCCGAGGGGTTCGGGCACCGGGGAGCTGTTTTTT
>TRBV7-3|TRBJ2-2|TRBD1|NA
CASRQGPANTGELFF
TGTGCCAGCAGACAGGGGCCCGCGAACACCGGGGAGCTGTTTTTT
>TRBV6-5|TRBJ2-1|TRBD2|once
CASRVLAGDNEQFF
TGTGCCAGCAGAGTACTAGCGGGGGACAATGAGCAGTTCTTC
>TRBV5-1|TRBJ1-2|TRBD1|once
CASSLAGQGPGGYTF
TGCGCCAGCAGCTTGGCTGGACAGGGGCCGGGGGGCTACACCTTC
>TRBV6-2/TRBV6-3|TRBJ1-1|NA|NA
CASSSTGVTEAFF
TGTGCCAGCAGTTCGACGGGGGTTACTGAAGCTTTCTTT
>TRBV19|TRBJ1-2|TRBD1|once
CASSIFRTGGADYGYTF
TGTGCCAGTAGTATATTCCGGACAGGGGGCGCCGACTATGGCTACACCTTC
>TRBV5-4|TRBJ2-5|NA|NA
CASSLDRFGETQYF
TGTGCCAGCAGCTTGGACCGGTTCGGGGAGACCCAGTACTTC
>TRBV2|TRBJ2-2|TRBD1|once
CASSGRDRGQNTGELFF
TGTGCCAGCAGTGGGAGGGACAGGGGACAGAACACCGGGGAGCTGTTTTTT
>TRBV14|TRBJ2-7|NA|NA
CASNQQGYEQYF
TGTGCCAGCAACCAACAGGGCTACGAGCAGTACTTC
>TRBV7-9|TRBJ1-6|NA|NA
CASSLSWGTANSPLHF
TGTGCCAGCAGCCTATCCTGGGGGACGGCGAATTCACCCCTCCACTTT
>TRBV7-9|TRBJ2-1|NA|NA
CASRSPAGEQFF
TGTGCCAGCAGATCCCCTGCGGGTGAGCAGTTCTTC
>TRBV3-1/TRBV3-2|TRBJ1-1|NA|NA
CASSQDLEGSNTEAFF
TGTGCCAGCAGCCAAGATTTAGAGGGTTCGAACACTGAAGCTTTCTTT
>TRBV7-3|TRBJ2-1|NA|NA
CASSLMSGVYNEQFF
TGTGCCAGCAGCTTGATGTCGGGAGTCTACAATGAGCAGTTCTTC
>TRBV12-3/TRBV12-4|TRBJ2-5|NA|NA
CASSPGLKETQYF
TGTGCCAGCAGTCCAGGACTGAAAGAGACCCAGTACTTC
>TRBV5-1|TRBJ1-1|NA|NA
CASSSGGEAFF
TGCGCCAGCAGCTCGGGGGGTGAAGCTTTCTTT
>TRBV9|TRBJ2-2|NA|NA
CASSLYWGAVGELFF
TGTGCCAGCAGCCTCTATTGGGGGGCGGTCGGGGAGCTGTTTTTT
>TRBV7-2|TRBJ1-1|NA|NA
CASSPHFGGVNTEAFF
TGTGCCAGCAGCCCCCACTTTGGGGGAGTGAACACTGAAGCTTTCTTT
>TRBV24-1|TRBJ2-3|NA|NA
CATSDITADTQYF
TGTGCCACCAGTGATATTACCGCAGATACGCAGTATTTT
>TRBV28|TRBJ1-4|NA|NA
CASRDSASEKLFF
TGTGCCAGCAGGGACTCGGCCAGCGAAAAACTGTTTTTT
>TRBV3-1/TRBV3-2|TRBJ1-1|NA|NA
CASSLEGGTEAFF
TGTGCCAGCAGCCTCGAAGGTGGCACTGAAGCTTTCTTT
>TRBV20-1|TRBJ2-3|NA|NA
CSAREPDTQYF
TGCAGTGCTAGGGAGCCAGATACGCAGTATTTT
>TRBV5-6|TRBJ1-1|NA|NA
CASSFGRGWTEAFF
TGTGCCAGCAGCTTCGGCAGGGGTTGGACTGAAGCTTTCTTT
>TRBV24-1|TRBJ2-2|NA|NA
CATSDFGGELFF
TGTGCCACCAGTGATTTTGGCGGGGAGCTGTTTTTT
>TRBV5-6|TRBJ2-5|TRBD2|few
CASSLRLAGGSETQYF
TGTGCCAGCAGCTTGAGGCTAGCGGGAGGGAGTGAGACCCAGTACTTC
>TRBV11-3|TRBJ2-1|TRBD1|NA
CASSLGTGTHNEQFF
TGTGCCAGCAGCTTAGGGACAGGGACCCACAATGAGCAGTTCTTC
>TRBV25-1|TRBJ2-2|TRBD1|NA
CASNLARGTNTGELFF
TGTGCCAGCAATCTCGCCAGGGGGACGAACACCGGGGAGCTGTTTTTT
>TRBV3-1/TRBV3-2|TRBJ2-4|TRBD1|NA
CASSLPGTGKNIQYF
TGTGCCAGCAGCCTACCCGGGACAGGAAAAAACATTCAGTACTTC
>TRBV19|TRBJ2-3|TRBD1|NA
CASSTTGTDTQYF
TGTGCCAGTAGTACGACAGGGACAGATACGCAGTATTTT
>TRBV7-8|TRBJ1-3|NA|NA
CASSLRPMNTGNTIYF
TGTGCCAGCAGCTTAAGACCCATGAACACTGGAAACACCATATATTTT
>TRBV5-1|TRBJ1-5|TRBD1|once
CASSLAIGTESSNQPQHF
TGCGCCAGCAGCTTGGCTATTGGGACAGAATCTAGCAATCAGCCCCAGCATTTT
>TRBV5-6|TRBJ1-3|TRBD1|NA
CASSRGTVGNTIYF
TGTGCCAGCAGCCGTGGGACAGTTGGAAACACCATATATTTT
>TRBV4-1|TRBJ2-7|TRBD2|NA
CASSQDLPGGAGGYEQYF
TGCGCCAGCAGCCAAGACCTACCCGGAGGGGCGGGGGGGTACGAGCAGTACTTC
>TRBV7-7|TRBJ2-3|TRBD2|NA
CASSLIGGEADTQYF
TGTGCTAGCTCCCTGATTGGGGGGGAGGCGGATACGCAGTATTTT
>TRBV7-2|TRBJ1-1|NA|few
CASSLAGNTEAFF
TGTGCCAGCAGCTTAGCGGGGAACACTGAAGCTTTCTTT
>TRBV13|TRBJ1-2|NA|NA
CASSPGTNYGYTF
TGTGCCAGCAGCCCCGGGACGAACTATGGCTACACCTTC
>TRBV10-3|TRBJ2-5|TRBD2|once
CAIRPTSGESQETQYF
TGTGCCATCCGCCCCACAAGCGGGGAATCCCAAGAGACCCAGTACTTC
>TRBV15|TRBJ1-1|NA|NA
CATSREGQGVNTEAFF
TGTGCCACCAGCAGAGAAGGGCAGGGAGTGAACACTGAAGCTTTCTTT
>TRBV5-5|TRBJ1-6|NA|NA
CASSPLSVAPLHF
TGTGCCAGCAGCCCCCTCTCCGTGGCACCCCTCCACTTT
>TRBV9|TRBJ2-3|TRBD2|NA
CASSPTSGRNTDTQYF
TGTGCCAGCAGCCCAACTAGCGGGAGGAACACAGATACGCAGTATTTT
>TRBV27|TRBJ1-1|NA|NA
CASSFLGGSTEAFF
TGTGCCAGCAGTTTTTTGGGGGGGAGCACTGAAGCTTTCTTT
>TRBV11-3|TRBJ1-1|NA|NA
CASRPPASVNTEAFF
TGTGCCAGCAGGCCCCCGGCGTCAGTTAACACTGAAGCTTTCTTT
>TRBV4-1|TRBJ2-4|NA|NA
CASSQGRVRGRNIQYF
TGCGCCAGCAGCCAAGGCCGGGTCCGAGGCAGAAACATTCAGTACTTC
>TRBV5-1|TRBJ2-5|NA|NA
CASSLERGAAQYF
TGCGCCAGCAGCTTGGAGAGGGGTGCGGCCCAGTACTTC
>TRBV3-1/TRBV3-2|TRBJ1-1|NA|NA
CASSQGGGSNTEAFF
TGTGCCAGCAGCCAAGGGGGGGGCTCGAACACTGAAGCTTTCTTT
>TRBV6-1|TRBJ2-2|TRBD1|NA
CASSEQGAIGELFF
TGTGCCAGCAGTGAACAGGGGGCCATCGGGGAGCTGTTTTTT
>TRBV14|TRBJ1-2|NA|NA
CASSQGNKINYGYTF
TGTGCCAGCAGCCAAGGCAACAAAATAAACTATGGCTACACCTTC